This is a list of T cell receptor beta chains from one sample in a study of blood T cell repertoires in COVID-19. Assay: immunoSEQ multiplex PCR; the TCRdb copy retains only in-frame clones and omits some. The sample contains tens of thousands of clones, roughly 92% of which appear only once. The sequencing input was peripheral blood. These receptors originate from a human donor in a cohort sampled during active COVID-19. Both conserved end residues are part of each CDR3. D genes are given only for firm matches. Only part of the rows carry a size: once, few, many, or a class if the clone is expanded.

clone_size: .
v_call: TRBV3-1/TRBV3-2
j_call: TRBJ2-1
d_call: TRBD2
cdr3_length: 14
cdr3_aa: CASSQGLAGDRLFF
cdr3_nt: TGTGCCAGCAGCCAGGGACTAGCGGGAGATCGGCTGTTCTTC

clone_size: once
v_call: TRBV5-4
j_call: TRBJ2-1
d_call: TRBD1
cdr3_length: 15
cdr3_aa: CASSPGGTGDNEQFF
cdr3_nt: TGTGCCAGCAGCCCCGGTGGGACAGGGGACAATGAGCAGTTCTTC

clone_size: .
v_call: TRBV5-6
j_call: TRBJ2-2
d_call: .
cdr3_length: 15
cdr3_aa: CASSRIRELAGELFF
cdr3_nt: TGTGCCAGCAGCCGAATTAGGGAGCTGGCCGGGGAGCTGTTTTTT

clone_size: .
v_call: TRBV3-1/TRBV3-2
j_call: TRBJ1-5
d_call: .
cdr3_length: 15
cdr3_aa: CASSQVPPEQEPQHF
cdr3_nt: TGTGCCAGCAGCCAAGTCCCACCCGAACAGGAGCCCCAGCATTTT

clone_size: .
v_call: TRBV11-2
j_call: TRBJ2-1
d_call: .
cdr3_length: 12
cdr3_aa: CASSFGLPEQFF
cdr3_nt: TGTGCCAGCAGCTTCGGACTGCCGGAGCAGTTCTTC

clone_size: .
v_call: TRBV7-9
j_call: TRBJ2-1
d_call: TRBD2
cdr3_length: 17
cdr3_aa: CASSLVPLAGVYNEQFF
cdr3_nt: TGTGCCAGCAGCTTAGTCCCCCTAGCGGGAGTCTACAATGAGCAGTTCTTC

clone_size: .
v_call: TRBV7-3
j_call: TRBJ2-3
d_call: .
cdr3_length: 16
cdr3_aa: CASSLKGRLSTDTQYF
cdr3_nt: TGTGCCAGCAGCTTAAAGGGGAGGCTATCCACAGATACGCAGTATTTT

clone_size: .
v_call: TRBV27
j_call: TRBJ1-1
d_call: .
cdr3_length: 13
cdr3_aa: CASSRTLVAEAFF
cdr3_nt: TGTGCCAGCAGTCGTACTTTGGTGGCTGAAGCTTTCTTT

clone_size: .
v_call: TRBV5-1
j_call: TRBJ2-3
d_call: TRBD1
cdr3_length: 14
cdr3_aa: CASSLGTATDTQYF
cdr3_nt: TGCGCCAGCAGCCTGGGGACAGCCACAGATACGCAGTATTTT

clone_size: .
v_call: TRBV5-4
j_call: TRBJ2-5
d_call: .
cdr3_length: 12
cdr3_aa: CASSYIQETQYF
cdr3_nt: TGTGCCAGCAGCTACATACAAGAGACCCAGTACTTC

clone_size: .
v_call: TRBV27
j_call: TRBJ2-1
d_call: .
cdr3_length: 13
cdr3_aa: CASSFLYSREQFF
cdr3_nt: TGTGCCAGCAGTTTCTTATACTCTAGAGAGCAGTTCTTC

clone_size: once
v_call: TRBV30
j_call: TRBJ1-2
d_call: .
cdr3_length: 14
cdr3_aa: CAWSRSRDYGGYTF
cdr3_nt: TGTGCCTGGAGCCGTAGCCGGGACTACGGAGGCTACACCTTC

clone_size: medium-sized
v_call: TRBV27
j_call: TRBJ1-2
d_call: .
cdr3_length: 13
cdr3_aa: CASSLDPGSGYTF
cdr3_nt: TGTGCCAGCAGTTTAGATCCAGGTAGTGGCTACACCTTC

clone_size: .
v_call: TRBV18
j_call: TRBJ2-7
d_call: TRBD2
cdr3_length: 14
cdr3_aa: CASSPGSGIYEQYF
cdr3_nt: TGTGCCAGCTCACCTGGTAGCGGGATCTACGAGCAGTACTTC

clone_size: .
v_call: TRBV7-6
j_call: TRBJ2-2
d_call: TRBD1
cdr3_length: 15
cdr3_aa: CASSTTGENTGELFF
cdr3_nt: TGTGCCAGCAGTACGACAGGGGAAAACACCGGGGAGCTGTTTTTT

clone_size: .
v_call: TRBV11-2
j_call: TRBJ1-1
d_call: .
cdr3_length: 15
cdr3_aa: CASSLESGGRSEAFF
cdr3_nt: TGTGCCAGCAGCTTAGAGTCGGGGGGCCGGTCTGAAGCTTTCTTT

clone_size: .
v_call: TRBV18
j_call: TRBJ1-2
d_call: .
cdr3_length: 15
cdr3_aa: CASSHPGVSHYGYTF
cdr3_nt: TGTGCCAGCTCGCACCCCGGGGTGTCTCACTATGGCTACACCTTC

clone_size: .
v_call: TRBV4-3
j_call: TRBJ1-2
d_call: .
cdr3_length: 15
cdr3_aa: CASSRDVQVADGYTF
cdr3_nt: TGCGCCAGCAGCCGAGACGTACAAGTTGCGGATGGCTACACCTTC

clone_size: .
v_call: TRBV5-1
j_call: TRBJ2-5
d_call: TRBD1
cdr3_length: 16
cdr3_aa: CASSQRTGQDNGTQYF
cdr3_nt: TGCGCCAGCAGCCAGAGGACAGGACAAGATAATGGGACCCAGTACTTC

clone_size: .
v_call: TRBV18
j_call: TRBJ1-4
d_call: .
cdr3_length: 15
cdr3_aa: CASSTLQAINEKLFF
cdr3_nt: TGTGCCAGCTCCACCCTTCAGGCGATTAATGAAAAACTGTTTTTT

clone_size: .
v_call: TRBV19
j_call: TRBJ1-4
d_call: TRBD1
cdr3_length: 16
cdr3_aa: CASSRPPTGGQEKLFF
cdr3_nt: TGTGCCAGTAGTAGGCCCCCGACAGGGGGCCAGGAAAAACTGTTTTTT

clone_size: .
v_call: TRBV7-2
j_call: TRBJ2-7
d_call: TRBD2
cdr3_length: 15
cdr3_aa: CASCWTSGGGYEQYF
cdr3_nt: TGTGCCAGCTGTTGGACTAGCGGGGGGGGCTACGAGCAGTACTTC

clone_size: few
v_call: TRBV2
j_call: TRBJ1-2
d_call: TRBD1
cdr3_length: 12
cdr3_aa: CASREDRWGYTF
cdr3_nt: TGTGCCAGCAGAGAGGACAGGTGGGGCTACACCTTC

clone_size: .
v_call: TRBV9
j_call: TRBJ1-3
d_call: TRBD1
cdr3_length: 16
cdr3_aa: CASSAPGQLDRDTIYF
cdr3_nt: TGTGCCAGCAGCGCCCCGGGACAGCTCGACCGGGACACCATATATTTT

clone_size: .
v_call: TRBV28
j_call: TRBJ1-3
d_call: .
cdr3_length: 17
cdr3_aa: CASSPQFGGVGGNTIYF
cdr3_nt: TGTGCCAGCAGTCCTCAGTTTGGGGGGGTAGGAGGAAACACCATATATTTT

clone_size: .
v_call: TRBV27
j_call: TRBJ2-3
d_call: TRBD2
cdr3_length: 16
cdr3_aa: CASSWTAGGLVDTQYF
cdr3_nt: TGTGCCAGCAGTTGGACAGCGGGAGGGCTAGTAGATACGCAGTATTTT

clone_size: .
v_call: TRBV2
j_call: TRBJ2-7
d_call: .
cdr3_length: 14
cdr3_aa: CASSERLVFHEQYF
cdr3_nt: TGTGCCAGCAGTGAACGACTAGTATTCCACGAGCAGTACTTC

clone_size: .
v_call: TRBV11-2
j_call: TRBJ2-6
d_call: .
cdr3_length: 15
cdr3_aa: CASSLSDSGANVLTF
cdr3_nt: TGTGCCAGCAGCCTCAGTGATTCTGGGGCCAACGTCCTGACTTTC

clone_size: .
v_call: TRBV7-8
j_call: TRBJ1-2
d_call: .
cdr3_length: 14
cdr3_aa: CASSPGQTIYGYTF
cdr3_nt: TGTGCCAGCAGCCCAGGACAGACTATCTATGGCTACACCTTC

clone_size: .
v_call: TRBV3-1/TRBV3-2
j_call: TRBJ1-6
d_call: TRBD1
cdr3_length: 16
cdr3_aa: CASSFYPGGRNSPLHF
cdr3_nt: TGTGCCAGCAGCTTTTATCCAGGGGGCCGTAATTCACCCCTCCACTTT

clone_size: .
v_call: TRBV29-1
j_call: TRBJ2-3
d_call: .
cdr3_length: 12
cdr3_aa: CSDILGTSGQYF
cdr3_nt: TGCAGCGATATCCTAGGTACCTCGGGGCAGTATTTT

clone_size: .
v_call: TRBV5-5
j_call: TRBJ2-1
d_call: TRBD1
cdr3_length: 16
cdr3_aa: CASRKMTGLEYNEQFF
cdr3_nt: TGTGCCAGCAGGAAAATGACAGGGTTGGAGTACAATGAGCAGTTCTTC

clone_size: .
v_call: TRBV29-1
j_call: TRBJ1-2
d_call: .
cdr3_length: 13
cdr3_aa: CSVLGGRNYGYTF
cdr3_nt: TGCAGCGTTCTAGGGGGACGGAACTATGGCTACACCTTC

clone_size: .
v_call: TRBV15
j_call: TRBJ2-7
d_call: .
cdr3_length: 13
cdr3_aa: CATSRAGLYEQYF
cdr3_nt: TGTGCCACCAGCAGAGCAGGACTCTACGAGCAGTACTTC

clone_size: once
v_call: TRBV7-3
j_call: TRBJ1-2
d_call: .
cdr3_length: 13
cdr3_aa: CASSFPQGYGYTF
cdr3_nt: TGTGCCAGCAGCTTTCCCCAGGGGTATGGCTACACCTTC

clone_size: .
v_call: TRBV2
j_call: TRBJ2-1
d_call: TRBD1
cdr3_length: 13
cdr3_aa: CASHGQGANEQFF
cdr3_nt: TGTGCCAGCCATGGACAGGGGGCCAATGAGCAGTTCTTC

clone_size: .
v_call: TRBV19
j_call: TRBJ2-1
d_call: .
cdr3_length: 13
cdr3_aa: CASSWGAAGEQFF
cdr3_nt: TGTGCCAGTAGTTGGGGCGCGGCGGGAGAGCAGTTCTTC

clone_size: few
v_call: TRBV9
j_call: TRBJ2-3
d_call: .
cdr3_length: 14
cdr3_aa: CASSVGLLGDTQYF
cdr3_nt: TGTGCCAGCAGCGTGGGACTGCTGGGGGATACGCAGTATTTT

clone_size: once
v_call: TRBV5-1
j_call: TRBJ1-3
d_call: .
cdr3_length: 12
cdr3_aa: CASSFTGNTIYF
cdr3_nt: TGCGCCAGCAGCTTCACTGGAAACACCATATATTTT

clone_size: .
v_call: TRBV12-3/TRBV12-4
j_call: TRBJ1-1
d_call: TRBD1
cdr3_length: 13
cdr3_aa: CASSPGTGGEAFF
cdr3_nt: TGTGCCAGCAGTCCCGGGACAGGGGGAGAAGCTTTCTTT

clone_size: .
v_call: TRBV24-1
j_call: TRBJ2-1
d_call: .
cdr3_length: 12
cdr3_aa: CATSGPGDEQFF
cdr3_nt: TGTGCCACCTCCGGTCCTGGAGATGAGCAGTTCTTC

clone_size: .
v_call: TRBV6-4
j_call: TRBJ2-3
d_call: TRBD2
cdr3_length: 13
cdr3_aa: CASGHAGGDTQYF
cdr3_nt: TGTGCCAGTGGACATGCGGGGGGTGATACGCAGTATTTT

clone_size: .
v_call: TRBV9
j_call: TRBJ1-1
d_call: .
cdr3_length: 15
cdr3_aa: CASSVDRDRNTEAFF
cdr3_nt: TGTGCCAGCAGCGTAGACCGAGACAGAAACACTGAAGCTTTCTTT

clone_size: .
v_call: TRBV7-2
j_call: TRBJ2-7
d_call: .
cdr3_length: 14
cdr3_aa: CASSLIIRDYEQYF
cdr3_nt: TGTGCCAGCAGCCTTATCATCCGGGACTACGAGCAGTACTTC